This is a list of T cell receptor beta chains from one sample in a study of blood T cell repertoires in COVID-19. Clones were read by immunoSEQ multiplex PCR, and TCRdb kept only the in-frame ones, dropping some. Seen here are 470,000 or so clones, roughly 91% observed once, and the top ten hold roughly 4.3%. Sequencing was done on a sample of peripheral blood. The receptors originated from a woman aged 30 to 39 with acute or convalescent COVID-19. CDR3s include the opening cysteine and the closing phenylalanine or tryptophan. A D gene is named only where the DNA matches it firmly. A row's size may be missing; if present it is once, few, many or a size class.

CDR3 DNA: TGTGCCAGCCCCGGGACAGGGGGCTCGGGCACTGAAGCTTTCTTT
CDR3 protein: CASPGTGGSGTEAFF
J gene: TRBJ1-1
clone size: -
D gene: TRBD1
V gene: TRBV6-5

CDR3 DNA: TGTGCCATCAGTGAGCCTGTTACTGACGAGCAGTACTTC
CDR3 protein: CAISEPVTDEQYF
J gene: TRBJ2-7
clone size: -
D gene: -
V gene: TRBV10-3

CDR3 DNA: TGCGCCAGCAGCTTTTTCCAGAACCAATACAATGAGCAGTTCTTC
CDR3 protein: CASSFFQNQYNEQFF
J gene: TRBJ2-1
clone size: few
D gene: -
V gene: TRBV5-1

CDR3 DNA: TGTGCCAGCTCACAACAGAACGGGGAGCTGTTTTTT
CDR3 protein: CASSQQNGELFF
J gene: TRBJ2-2
clone size: -
D gene: -
V gene: TRBV18

CDR3 DNA: TGTGCCATCAGTGAATCGGGGGTTGGTCAGCCCCAGCATTTT
CDR3 protein: CAISESGVGQPQHF
J gene: TRBJ1-5
clone size: -
D gene: -
V gene: TRBV10-3

CDR3 DNA: TGTGCCATCAGTGAGTCCGGAGTAAGCTCCTACGAGCAGTACTTC
CDR3 protein: CAISESGVSSYEQYF
J gene: TRBJ2-7
clone size: few
D gene: -
V gene: TRBV10-3

CDR3 DNA: TGTGCCAGCAGCCGCACCGGGGTCAGGGAGGGGCAGTATTTT
CDR3 protein: CASSRTGVREGQYF
J gene: TRBJ2-3
clone size: few
D gene: TRBD2
V gene: TRBV28

CDR3 DNA: TGTGCCAGCAGCACGACAGTTAACACTGAAGCTTTCTTT
CDR3 protein: CASSTTVNTEAFF
J gene: TRBJ1-1
clone size: -
D gene: -
V gene: TRBV12-3/TRBV12-4

CDR3 DNA: TGTGCCAGCAGCTTAGTAGTAAGTGTCATCCCCACTGAAGCTTTCTTT
CDR3 protein: CASSLVVSVIPTEAFF
J gene: TRBJ1-1
clone size: once
D gene: -
V gene: TRBV7-9

CDR3 DNA: TGTGCCAGCAGCCAAGATCCAGGGCAGGGGGGTTCACCCCTCCACTTT
CDR3 protein: CASSQDPGQGGSPLHF
J gene: TRBJ1-6
clone size: few
D gene: TRBD1
V gene: TRBV4-2

CDR3 DNA: TGTGCCAGCAGGGACTTTATGGATCAGCCCCAGCATTTT
CDR3 protein: CASRDFMDQPQHF
J gene: TRBJ1-5
clone size: few
D gene: -
V gene: TRBV6-6

CDR3 DNA: TGTGCCAGCAGCCAGGACAGCTCTTGGGAGCAGTTCTTC
CDR3 protein: CASSQDSSWEQFF
J gene: TRBJ2-1
clone size: once
D gene: -
V gene: TRBV7-7

CDR3 DNA: TGTGCCAGCAGCTTGATAACAGAGAGCTCCTATAATTCACCCCTCCACTTT
CDR3 protein: CASSLITESSYNSPLHF
J gene: TRBJ1-6
clone size: -
D gene: -
V gene: TRBV5-6

CDR3 DNA: TGTGCCAGCAGTCCCACCCCGGGACAGACTAACTATGGCTACACCTTC
CDR3 protein: CASSPTPGQTNYGYTF
J gene: TRBJ1-2
clone size: -
D gene: TRBD1
V gene: TRBV27

CDR3 DNA: TGTGCCAGCAGCTTAGGCACCAGGAGGGCGGGTGAAAAACTGTTTTTT
CDR3 protein: CASSLGTRRAGEKLFF
J gene: TRBJ1-4
clone size: -
D gene: -
V gene: TRBV7-8

CDR3 DNA: TGTGCCAGCAGCCAAGCGGGACAACAGCCCCAGCATTTT
CDR3 protein: CASSQAGQQPQHF
J gene: TRBJ1-5
clone size: -
D gene: -
V gene: TRBV3-1/TRBV3-2

CDR3 DNA: TGCGCCAGCAGCGTCACAGGGTTATCCTACGAGCAGTACTTC
CDR3 protein: CASSVTGLSYEQYF
J gene: TRBJ2-7
clone size: -
D gene: -
V gene: TRBV5-1

CDR3 DNA: TGTGCCAGCAGCTCGCTACACCGGCTGGGACAGCAGTATTTT
CDR3 protein: CASSSLHRLGQQYF
J gene: TRBJ2-3
clone size: -
D gene: -
V gene: TRBV7-8

CDR3 DNA: TGTGCCAGCCGGGACACCCCGAGGGATGAGCAGTTCTTC
CDR3 protein: CASRDTPRDEQFF
J gene: TRBJ2-1
clone size: -
D gene: -
V gene: TRBV2

CDR3 DNA: TGTGCCAGTAGTCCTGGGAGGGGCCTACTTGGGGCCAACGTCCTGACTTTC
CDR3 protein: CASSPGRGLLGANVLTF
J gene: TRBJ2-6
clone size: -
D gene: TRBD2
V gene: TRBV19

CDR3 DNA: TGCGCCAGCAGCTTGGCCGACCCGGGAGCTGAAGCTTTCTTT
CDR3 protein: CASSLADPGAEAFF
J gene: TRBJ1-1
clone size: -
D gene: -
V gene: TRBV5-1

CDR3 DNA: TGTGCCAGTTCTCCCACGGGTCGCGGGGGATACACAGATACGCAGTATTTT
CDR3 protein: CASSPTGRGGYTDTQYF
J gene: TRBJ2-3
clone size: -
D gene: TRBD2
V gene: TRBV27

CDR3 DNA: TGTGCCAGCAGCGCCGCGACAGGGCTGAACACTGAAGCTTTCTTT
CDR3 protein: CASSAATGLNTEAFF
J gene: TRBJ1-1
clone size: -
D gene: TRBD1
V gene: TRBV9

CDR3 DNA: TGCGCCAGCAGCTTGCAGACAGGGAATCCCGGGGAGCTGTTTTTT
CDR3 protein: CASSLQTGNPGELFF
J gene: TRBJ2-2
clone size: -
D gene: TRBD1
V gene: TRBV5-1

CDR3 DNA: TGTGCCACCAGAGCGACAGGTAATCAGCCCCAGCATTTT
CDR3 protein: CATRATGNQPQHF
J gene: TRBJ1-5
clone size: -
D gene: -
V gene: TRBV24-1

CDR3 DNA: TGCGCCAGCAGCTTGGTTTTACAGGGGACCTATGGATTACCTGCATACGAGCAGTACTTC
CDR3 protein: CASSLVLQGTYGLPAYEQYF
J gene: TRBJ2-7
clone size: -
D gene: TRBD1
V gene: TRBV5-1

CDR3 DNA: TGCGCCAGCAGGCAAACAGGGGGCGTCTATAATTCACCCCTCCACTTT
CDR3 protein: CASRQTGGVYNSPLHF
J gene: TRBJ1-6
clone size: -
D gene: TRBD1
V gene: TRBV5-1

CDR3 DNA: TGCGCCAGCAGCCCGGAGATCCTACAGGGAGGGGGGGACTATGGCTACACCTTC
CDR3 protein: CASSPEILQGGGDYGYTF
J gene: TRBJ1-2
clone size: -
D gene: -
V gene: TRBV5-1

CDR3 DNA: TGTGCCAGCAGTGAATTGAACTTCTCTGGAAACACCATATATTTT
CDR3 protein: CASSELNFSGNTIYF
J gene: TRBJ1-3
clone size: -
D gene: -
V gene: TRBV6-1

CDR3 DNA: TGTGCCAGCAGCCCCTGGACTGACACAGATACGCAGTATTTT
CDR3 protein: CASSPWTDTDTQYF
J gene: TRBJ2-3
clone size: once
D gene: -
V gene: TRBV11-2

CDR3 DNA: TGTGCCAGCAGCACGCGATTGGGAAACACCATATATTTT
CDR3 protein: CASSTRLGNTIYF
J gene: TRBJ1-3
clone size: -
D gene: -
V gene: TRBV9

CDR3 DNA: TGTGCCAGCAGCTCGTACAGGGTCGAAGGCGAGCAGTTCTTC
CDR3 protein: CASSSYRVEGEQFF
J gene: TRBJ2-1
clone size: -
D gene: -
V gene: TRBV7-9

CDR3 DNA: TGTGCCAGCAACGAACCACTGGGAGGGTTTGACACCTTC
CDR3 protein: CASNEPLGGFDTF
J gene: TRBJ1-2
clone size: -
D gene: -
V gene: TRBV28

CDR3 DNA: TGTGCCAGCTCACCCGGACAGAGCCTTAACTATGGCTACACCTTC
CDR3 protein: CASSPGQSLNYGYTF
J gene: TRBJ1-2
clone size: -
D gene: -
V gene: TRBV18

CDR3 DNA: TGTGCCAGCAGTCAGGACACGAACTATGGCTACACCTTC
CDR3 protein: CASSQDTNYGYTF
J gene: TRBJ1-2
clone size: -
D gene: -
V gene: TRBV6-5

CDR3 DNA: TGTGCCACCAGTTCTCGGGCGGGGCAACAGCTCAGAGGCGGGACGAGCACAGATACGCAGTATTTT
CDR3 protein: CATSSRAGQQLRGGTSTDTQYF
J gene: TRBJ2-3
clone size: -
D gene: -
V gene: TRBV24-1

CDR3 DNA: TGTGCCAGCAGCCAGACCGGGACTAGGGGAGAGACCCAGTACTTC
CDR3 protein: CASSQTGTRGETQYF
J gene: TRBJ2-5
clone size: -
D gene: TRBD2
V gene: TRBV5-4

CDR3 DNA: TGCGCCAGCAGCTTGGGTAGCGGCACAGATACGCAGTATTTT
CDR3 protein: CASSLGSGTDTQYF
J gene: TRBJ2-3
clone size: -
D gene: -
V gene: TRBV5-1

CDR3 DNA: TGCGCCAGCAGCCTAGACAGGGGGCTTCTTGGCTACACCTTC
CDR3 protein: CASSLDRGLLGYTF
J gene: TRBJ1-2
clone size: -
D gene: TRBD1
V gene: TRBV5-1

CDR3 DNA: TGTGCCAGTAGTAAATCCGGGGAGACCTACGAGCAGTACTTC
CDR3 protein: CASSKSGETYEQYF
J gene: TRBJ2-7
clone size: -
D gene: -
V gene: TRBV19

CDR3 DNA: TGTGCCAGCAGCCCTACGACAGGGGATTATTACGAGCAGTACTTC
CDR3 protein: CASSPTTGDYYEQYF
J gene: TRBJ2-7
clone size: -
D gene: TRBD1
V gene: TRBV7-9

CDR3 DNA: TGTGCCAGCAGCCAATCCGACAGACGGAACACTGAAGCTTTCTTT
CDR3 protein: CASSQSDRRNTEAFF
J gene: TRBJ1-1
clone size: -
D gene: -
V gene: TRBV4-2

CDR3 DNA: TGTGCCACCAGTGACGTGAGGGACAGGGCCGGGGAGCTGTTTTTT
CDR3 protein: CATSDVRDRAGELFF
J gene: TRBJ2-2
clone size: -
D gene: TRBD1
V gene: TRBV24-1

CDR3 DNA: TGTGCCACCTCAGCGGCAGGCTACGGCTACACCTTC
CDR3 protein: CATSAAGYGYTF
J gene: TRBJ1-2
clone size: -
D gene: -
V gene: TRBV24-1